This T cell receptor beta chain was recovered during a study of blood T cells in healthy people across ages. Study findings and constraints: While age rose, TCR beta diversity per million T cells dropped in a roughly linear way.

Together with a sample-barcoded 5' primer, a J-beta primer mix was included in a second PCR lasting about 6 to 11 cycles. TCRdb used MiXCR to reprocess the 5' RACE reads, holding one entry per CDR3 protein. Of roughly 700,000 distinct CDR3 sequences detected, 32% appear once; the ten largest clones hold approximately 15%. The CDR3 runs to 16 residues. Germline V CDR1 and CDR2: MNHNS, SASEGT. V lost 5 bases to trimming and J lost 2 bases, with 18 bases between them. The extraction recovered at least 5.5 micrograms of total RNA per sample. A note on this clonotype: Antigen specificity is unknown.

Input material: blood. The V call is TRBV6-1, the J call TRBJ2-5; D perhaps matches TRBD2 (6 bases). This sequence was found in an elderly woman in good health. CDR3 in amino acids: CASSRQAGTPQETQYF. CDR3 in DNA: TGTGCCAGCAGTCGCCAAGCCGGGACTCCACAAGAGACCCAGTACTTC.